Listed here are 8 T cell receptor beta chains from one sample, sequenced in a study of T cell repertoires in cytomegalovirus infection. MiXCR was run by TCRdb on the reads, yielding one entry per CDR3 protein. The profile covers more than 65,000 distinct CDR3 sequences, with about 45% appearing a single time and more than 80% taken by the ten largest. Which antigens these TCRs recognize remains unknown. Here the sequenced sample was CD8+ T cells from cultured PBMCs, taken from culture after CMV antigen stimulation. Receptor source: a human donor in good health (CMV status not recorded). Some clones in this sample may be carry-over from other donors' samples.

This clonotype showed up just a few times. The chain is built from TRBV7-3 and TRBJ1-4; D may be TRBD1 (6 bases). Trimming cost V 4 bases and J 1 base, with 7 bases left between them. The CDR3 length is 14 residues. Germline-derived CDR1 and CDR2 are SGHTA and FQGTGA. This CDR3 reads CASSYRETNEKLFF. As DNA, the CDR3 is TGTGCCAGCAGCTACAGGGAAACTAATGAAAAACTGTTTTTT.

This clonotype was seen a few times. This rearrangement joins TRBV27 to TRBJ1-1; D remains ambiguous. The CDR3 totals 13 residues. Per germline, CDR1 MNHEY and CDR2 SMNVEV (reference sequence). V was trimmed by 3 bases and J by 1 base, leaving 6 bases between them. The CDR3, as DNA: TGTGCCAGCAGTTTCCTCGAGAACACTGAAGCTTTCTTT. Amino acids: CASSFLENTEAFF.

In this sample, this clonotype turned up a few times. The chain uses TRBV6-1 and TRBJ2-5, with 9 nucleotides matching TRBD1. Germline-derived CDR1 and CDR2 are MNHNS and SASEGT. This CDR3 has 13 residues. With 6 bases clipped from V and 3 bases from J, the junction kept 2 bases outside the gene matches. For the CDR3, the DNA is TGTGCCAGCAGGGGACAGGGAAAAGAGACCCAGTACTTC. Translation: CASRGQGKETQYF.

The chain links TRBV27 to TRBJ1-1; weak D call: TRBD1 (5 bases). This CDR3 spans 12 amino acids. Trimming took 3 bases from V and 5 from J, leaving 7 bases between them. The germline CDR1 and CDR2 sequences are MNHEY and SMNVEV (reference sequence). CDR3 bases: TGTGCCAGCAGTTTCCGGGGGACTGAAGCTTTCTTT. This gives the protein CASSFRGTEAFF.

This chain links TRBV7-2 with TRBJ2-7; maybe TRBD1 (6 bases). CDR1 SGHTA and CDR2 FQGNSA come from the germline V gene. This CDR3 spans 14 amino acids. Trimming took off 5 bases at V and 0 bases at J, with 11 bases between the two ends. CDR3 sequence reads: CASSTDRSSYEQYF. The CDR3 region has the DNA TGTGCCAGCAGCACCGACAGGAGCTCCTACGAGCAGTACTTC.

V is TRBV2 and J is TRBJ2-3; 12 positions match TRBD2. V shed 7 bases, J shed 3 bases, and the junction held 2 bases outside the gene matches. The germline V gene encodes CDR1 SNHLY and CDR2 FYNNEI. The CDR3 spans 14 residues. Here the CDR3 DNA reads TGTGCCAGCATTGGACTAGCGGGGACAGATACGCAGTATTTT. Its protein product is CASIGLAGTDTQYF. Looking up the rest from reference TRBV2 and TRBJ2-3 gives the full variable domain: EPEVTQTPSHQVTQMGQEVILRCVPISNHLYFYWYRQILGQKVEFLVSFYNNEISEKSEIFDDQFSVERPDGSNFTLKIRSTKLEDSAMYFCASIGLAGTDTQYFGPGTRLTVL.

This clonotype was observed a few times. The rearrangement links TRBV7-2 to TRBJ2-1, with D perhaps TRBD1 (7 bases). The length of the CDR3 is 13 residues. CDR1 is SGHTA, CDR2 FQGNSA, per germline. The DNA for the CDR3 is TGTGCAACAAGGGGGGCAGGGGGGAATGAGCAGTTCTTC. The encoded protein is CATRGAGGNEQFF.

This chain links TRBV29-1 with TRBJ2-4, with D possibly TRBD2 on 7 matching bases. CDR3 length: 14 amino acids. Trimming removed 7 bases from V and 5 bases from J, with 18 bases in between. Germline V gene lookup returns CDR1 SQVTM and CDR2 ANQGSEA. The CDR3 bases are TGCAGCGGCTCCTCTGGGGGGGCGGAAAACATTCAGTACTTC. Its translation is CSGSSGGAENIQYF.